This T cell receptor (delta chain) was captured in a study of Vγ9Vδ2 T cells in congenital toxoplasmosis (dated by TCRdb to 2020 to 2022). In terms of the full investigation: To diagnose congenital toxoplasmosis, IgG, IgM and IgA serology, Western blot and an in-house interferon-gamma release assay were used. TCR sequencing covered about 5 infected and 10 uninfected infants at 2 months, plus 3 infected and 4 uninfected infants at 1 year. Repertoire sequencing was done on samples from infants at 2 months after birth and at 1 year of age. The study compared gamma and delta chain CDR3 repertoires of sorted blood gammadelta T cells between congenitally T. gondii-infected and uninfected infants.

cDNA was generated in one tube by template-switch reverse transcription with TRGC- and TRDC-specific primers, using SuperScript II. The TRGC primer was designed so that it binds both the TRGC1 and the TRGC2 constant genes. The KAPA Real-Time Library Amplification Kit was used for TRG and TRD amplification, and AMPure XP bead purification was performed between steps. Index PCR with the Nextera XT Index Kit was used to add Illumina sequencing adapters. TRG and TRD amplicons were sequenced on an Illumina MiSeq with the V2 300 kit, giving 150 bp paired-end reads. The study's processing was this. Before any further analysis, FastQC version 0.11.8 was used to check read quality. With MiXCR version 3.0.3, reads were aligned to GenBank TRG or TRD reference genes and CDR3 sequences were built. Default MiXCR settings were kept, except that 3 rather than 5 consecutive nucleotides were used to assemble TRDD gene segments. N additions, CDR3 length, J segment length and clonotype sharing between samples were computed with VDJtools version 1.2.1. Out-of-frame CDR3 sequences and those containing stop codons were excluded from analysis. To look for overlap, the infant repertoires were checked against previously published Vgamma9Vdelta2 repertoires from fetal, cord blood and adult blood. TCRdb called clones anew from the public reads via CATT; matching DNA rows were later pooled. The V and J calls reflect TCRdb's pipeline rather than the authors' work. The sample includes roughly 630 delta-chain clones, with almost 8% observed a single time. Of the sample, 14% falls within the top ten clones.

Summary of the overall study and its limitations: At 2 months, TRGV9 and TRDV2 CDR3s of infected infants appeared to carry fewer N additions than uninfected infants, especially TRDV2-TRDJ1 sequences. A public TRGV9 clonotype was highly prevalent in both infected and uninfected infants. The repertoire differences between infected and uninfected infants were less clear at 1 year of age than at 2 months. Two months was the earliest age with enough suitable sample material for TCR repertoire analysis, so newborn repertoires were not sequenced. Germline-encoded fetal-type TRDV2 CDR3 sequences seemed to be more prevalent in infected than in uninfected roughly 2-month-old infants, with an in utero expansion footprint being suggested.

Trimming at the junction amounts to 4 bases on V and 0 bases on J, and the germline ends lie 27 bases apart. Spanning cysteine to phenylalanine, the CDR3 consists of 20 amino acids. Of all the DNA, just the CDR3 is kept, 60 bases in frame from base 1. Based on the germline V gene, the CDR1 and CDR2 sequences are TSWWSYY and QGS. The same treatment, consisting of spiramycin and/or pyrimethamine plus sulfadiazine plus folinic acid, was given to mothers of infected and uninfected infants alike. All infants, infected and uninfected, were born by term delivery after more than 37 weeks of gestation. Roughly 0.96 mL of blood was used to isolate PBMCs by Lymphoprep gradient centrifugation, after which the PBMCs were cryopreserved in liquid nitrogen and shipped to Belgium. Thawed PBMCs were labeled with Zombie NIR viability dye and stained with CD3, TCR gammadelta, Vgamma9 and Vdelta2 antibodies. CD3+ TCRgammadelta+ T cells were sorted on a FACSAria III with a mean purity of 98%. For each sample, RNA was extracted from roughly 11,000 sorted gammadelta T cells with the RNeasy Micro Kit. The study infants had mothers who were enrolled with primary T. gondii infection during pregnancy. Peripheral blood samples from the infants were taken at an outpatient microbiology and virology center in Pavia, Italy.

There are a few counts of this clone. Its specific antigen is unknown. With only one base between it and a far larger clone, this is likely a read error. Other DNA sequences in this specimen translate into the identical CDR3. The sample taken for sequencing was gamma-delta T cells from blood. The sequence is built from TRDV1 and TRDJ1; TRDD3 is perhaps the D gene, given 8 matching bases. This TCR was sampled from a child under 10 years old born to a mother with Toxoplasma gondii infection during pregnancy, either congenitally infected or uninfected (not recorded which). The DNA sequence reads TGTGCTCTTGGGGCATCCCGCTTCCTAGGTGGGGGATCCTACACCGATAAACTCATCTTT. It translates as CALGASRFLGGGSYTDKLIF.